What follows are 17 T cell receptor beta chains derived from one specimen sequenced in a study of T-cell memory formation after mild COVID-19. One entry per CDR3 protein results from TCRdb running MiXCR on the 5' RACE reads. The sample has about 100,000 distinct CDR3 sequences; over 15% are singletons. What was sequenced was PBMCs or a T cell subset sorted from them (not recorded which). These receptors came from a man between 18 and 35 years old who had mild COVID-19 (a few samples of this study predate the infection). Cell type and time point are not known.

The genes are TRBV9 and TRBJ2-2; tentative D call: TRBD1 (7 bases). The CDR3 totals 17 residues. Per the germline V gene, CDR1 is SGDLS and CDR2 is YYNGEE. Between the trimmed V and J ends, which lost 7 bases and 0 bases, there was a span of 19 bases. CDR3: CASSKGRGAANTGELFF. The CDR3 bases are TGTGCCAGCTCTAAGGGCAGGGGGGCCGCGAACACCGGGGAGCTGTTTTTT.

The chain carries TRBV7-9 and TRBJ1-5; D perhaps matches TRBD1 (5 bases). The V and J ends lost 4 bases and 3 bases respectively, with 13 bases between them. Looked up from germline, CDR1 is SEHNR and CDR2 is FQNEAQ (reference sequence). The CDR3 runs 15 residues. The CDR3 bases are TGTGCCAGCAGCTACGGGACGGGGCCCAATCAGCCCCAGCATTTT. Encoded protein: CASSYGTGPNQPQHF.

The chain links TRBV20-1 to TRBJ1-1; D gene ambiguous. This CDR3 contains 13 residues. CDR1 and CDR2 (germline): DFQATT, SNEGSKA (reference sequence). V was shortened by 0 bases and J by 0 bases, with 5 bases between the two germline ends. The CDR3 loop reads CSARDPVNTEAFF. The CDR3 region has the DNA TGCAGTGCTAGAGATCCTGTGAACACTGAAGCTTTCTTT.

This clonotype has just a few counts. The chain is built from TRBV7-2 and TRBJ1-1; D is ambiguous. Trimming left V 5 bases short and J 2 bases short, with 9 bases between. Germline assignment: CDR1 SGHTA and CDR2 FQGNSA. The CDR3 totals 13 residues. In DNA form, the CDR3 reads TGTGCCAGCAGCCCCGGTGGTAACACTGAAGCTTTCTTT. Protein sequence: CASSPGGNTEAFF.

This clonotype has just one count. The rearrangement links TRBV5-6 to TRBJ1-5; possible D gene TRBD1, 6 bases. Germline V gene sequence: CDR1 SGHDT, CDR2 YYEEEE. The CDR3 covers 16 residues. Trimming took off 4 bases at V and 1 base at J, with 15 bases between the two ends. CDR3 sequence reads: CASSRAGAGSNQPQHF. DNA of the CDR3: TGTGCCAGCAGCCGCGCAGGGGCAGGGAGCAATCAGCCCCAGCATTTT.

This clonotype was found a few times. This chain links TRBV7-9 with TRBJ2-3; 9 positions match TRBD2. V shed 5 bases, J shed 6 bases, and the junction held 3 bases outside the gene matches. The CDR3 has 13 residues. Germline CDR1 and CDR2: SEHNR and FQNEAQ (reference sequence). The CDR3 nucleotides read TGTGCCAGCAGCAGCGCGGGGGGGGATACGCAGTATTTT. Encoded protein: CASSSAGGDTQYF.

A few counts support this clonotype. The gene calls are TRBV7-2 and TRBJ2-1, with a possible D match to TRBD1 (6 bases). CDR3 length: 15 residues. V lost 1 base and J 6 bases, leaving 13 bases between the germline ends. Germline values: CDR1 SGHTA, CDR2 FQGNSA. The CDR3 sequence: CASSLEYRVINEQFF. For the CDR3, the DNA is TGTGCCAGCAGCTTAGAGTACAGGGTGATCAATGAGCAGTTCTTC.

This clonotype has just a few counts. V gene TRBV5-6 combines with J gene TRBJ2-3, with TRBD1 as a possible D gene (6 bases). The V gene lost 2 bases and the J gene lost 1 base, with 11 bases spanning the gap. Per germline, CDR1 SGHDT and CDR2 YYEEEE. The CDR3 has 15 amino acids. Here the CDR3 DNA reads TGTGCCAGCAGCTTTCAGGGGATGGGCACAGATACGCAGTATTTT. As protein: CASSFQGMGTDTQYF. Using reference TRBV5-6 and TRBJ2-3 for the parts outside the CDR3, the full variable domain is DAGVTQSPTHLIKTRGQQVTLRCSPKSGHDTVSWYQQALGQGPQFIFQYYEEEERQRGNFPDRFSGHQFPNYSSELNVNALLLGDSALYLCASSFQGMGTDTQYFGPGTRLTVL.

The rearrangement uses TRBV7-8 and TRBJ1-6, with D tentatively TRBD1 (5 bases). Looked up from germline, CDR1 is SGHVS and CDR2 is FQNEAQ. The V end lost 1 base, the J end lost 16 bases, and 11 bases lay between the germline ends. The CDR3 runs 12 residues. The CDR3 loop reads CASSLEAGFLHF. CDR3 in DNA: TGTGCCAGCAGCTTAGAAGCAGGGTTTCTCCACTTT.

This clonotype turned up a few times. The chain combines TRBV28 with TRBJ2-1, with D unclear. Trimming removed 3 bases at V and 9 bases at J, with 6 bases between. The germline CDR1 and CDR2 sequences are MDHEN and SYDVKM. CDR3 size: 11 residues. The CDR3 sequence: CASSFLGEQFF. The CDR3 DNA is TGTGCCAGCAGTTTCCTGGGTGAGCAGTTCTTC.

The chain uses TRBV30 and TRBJ2-7; 7 nucleotides line up with TRBD1. Per germline, CDR1 GTSNPN and CDR2 SVGIG (reference sequence). Unmatched junction bases numbered 2, after V lost 2 bases and J lost 7 bases. This CDR3 has 11 residues. CDR3 DNA sequence: TGTGCCTGGAGTCAGGGGGAAGAGCAGTACTTC. Translation gives CAWSQGEEQYF.

This clonotype turned up a few times. The gene calls are TRBV6-5 and TRBJ1-2; tentative D call: TRBD1 (6 bases). Germline assignment: CDR1 MNHEY and CDR2 SVGAGI. The CDR3 length is 14 residues. Trimming stripped 6 bases from V and 3 bases from J, with 14 bases between. In DNA, the CDR3 is TGTGCCAGCAGAACTGGACAGATCCACTATGGCTACACCTTC. Translation gives CASRTGQIHYGYTF.

In this sample, this clonotype turned up a few times. This chain connects TRBV29-1 to TRBJ2-7; 7 bases match TRBD1. The CDR3 has 13 residues. J gave up 6 bases and V 8 bases, and 13 bases lay outside the gene matches. In germline, CDR1 is SQVTM, CDR2 ANQGSEA. The CDR3 DNA reads TGCAGCTACAGGGGCAGACGCACCGCCGAGCAGTACTTC. Its protein is CSYRGRRTAEQYF.

A few counts support this clonotype. The V gene is TRBV25-1, the J gene TRBJ2-3, with 7 nucleotides matching TRBD2. The CDR3 is 15 residues long. CDR1 and CDR2 from the germline V gene are MGHDK and SYGVNS. The ends lost 3 bases at V and 6 bases at J; junction bases unmatched: 9. The CDR3 sequence: CASSDSAGDGDTQYF. CDR3 nucleotide sequence: TGTGCCAGCAGTGACTCGGCGGGGGATGGGGATACGCAGTATTTT.

This clonotype was counted ten times or more. This chain links TRBV5-1 with TRBJ2-1, with TRBD1 identical over 7 bases. This CDR3 is built from 15 residues. The V and J ends lost 2 bases and 5 bases, in that order; junction bases with no gene match: 7. In germline, CDR1 is SGHRS, CDR2 YFSETQ. The CDR3: CASSLIPGGHNEQFF. CDR3 in DNA: TGCGCCAGCAGCTTAATCCCAGGGGGACACAATGAGCAGTTCTTC.

This clonotype came up a few times. V and J are TRBV30 and TRBJ2-1; the match to TRBD2 covers 9 bases. Trimming cost V 2 bases and J 8 bases; bases outside gene matches: 16. The CDR3 covers 17 residues. Germline V gene data show CDR1 as GTSNPN and CDR2 as SVGIG (reference sequence). The DNA for the CDR3 is TGTGCCTGGAGTTATTATCTTAGTGGCGGGGGGGCCCATGAGCAGTTCTTC. It is translated as CAWSYYLSGGGAHEQFF. Drawing the rest from reference TRBV30 and TRBJ2-1, the complete variable domain is SQTIHQWPATLVQPVGSPLSLECTVEGTSNPNLYWYRQAAGRGLQLLFYSVGIGQISSEVPQNLSASRPQDRQFILSSKKLLLSDSGFYLCAWSYYLSGGGAHEQFFGPGTRLTVL.

This chain links TRBV5-1 with TRBJ2-3, with 10 bases lining up with TRBD2. This CDR3 region has 16 residues. V dropped 3 bases and J dropped 3; count of bases not matched to a gene: 7. Germline V gene lookup returns CDR1 SGHRS and CDR2 YFSETQ. For the CDR3, the DNA is TGCGCCAGCAGCTCTTGGACTAGCGGCGAAACAGATACGCAGTATTTT. Protein: CASSSWTSGETDTQYF.